Below are 29 T cell receptor beta chains sequenced from a single sample in a study of regulatory T cells in long-lasting Graves disease. Arm-PCR with iRepertoire HTBI primers amplified the CDR3 regions for these TCR beta libraries. TCRdb independently ran MiXCR on the multiplex PCR reads; one entry per CDR3 protein. Of 400,000 to 500,000 distinct CDR3 sequences in the sample, 20% to 25% were seen once. Time point described: persistent/refractory GD, antithyroid drugs over 5 years with positive TRAb. Researchers made the TCR library from RNA that was extracted from PBMCs. This specimen was peripheral blood mononuclear cells (PBMCs), taken when the disease was refractory, from a patient treated with antithyroid drugs. These TCRs come from a female donor with Graves disease.

The gene calls are TRBV12-3 or TRBV12-4 and TRBJ2-1; 13 bases are shared with TRBD2. Unmatched junction bases numbered 1, after V lost 3 bases and J lost 2 bases. This CDR3 has 16 residues. CDR3 nucleotides: TGTGCCAGCAGTTTGGGACTAGCGGGGCCCTACAATGAGCAGTTCTTC. Translation: CASSLGLAGPYNEQFF.

This clonotype occurred many times. J is TRBJ1-2 and V is TRBV6-1; D might be TRBD1 (5 bases). The V and J ends lost 1 base and 8 bases respectively, with 14 bases between them. Germline values: CDR1 MNHNS, CDR2 SASEGT. The CDR3 covers 14 residues. The CDR3 DNA reads TGTGCCAGCAGTGAAGGAAGGCTGAGGGACGGCTACACCTTC. Amino acid sequence: CASSEGRLRDGYTF.

J is TRBJ1-6 and V is TRBV12-3 or TRBV12-4; D may be TRBD1 (6 bases). The CDR3 spans 15 residues. Trimming removed 2 bases at V and 5 bases at J, with 10 bases between. The CDR3 DNA sequence: TGTGCCAGCAGTTTAAGGGACACTCATAATTCACCCCTCCACTTT. Its protein product is CASSLRDTHNSPLHF.

Details on this clonotype: With a much larger clone just one base away, this may be a read error. This sequence joins TRBV11-2 and TRBJ2-6; no reliable D call. The CDR3 spans 17 residues. In germline, CDR1 is SGHAT, CDR2 FQNNGV. The CDR3 nucleotides are TGTGCCAGCGGCTTAGGTTCCGCCGGCTCTGGGGCCAACGTCCTGACTTTC. It specifies CASGLGSAGSGANVLTF.

This chain connects TRBV12-3 or TRBV12-4 to TRBJ2-1; no clear D. Trimming took off 6 bases at V and 0 bases at J, with 12 bases between the two ends. CDR3 length equals 15 residues. DNA of the CDR3: TGTGCCAGCAGCCCGGACCCTAGCTCCTACAATGAGCAGTTCTTC. It is translated as CASSPDPSSYNEQFF.

This clonotype was counted at least ten times. The junction departs from the called germline gene at one end, perhaps through a read error. V usage is TRBV27 and J usage is TRBJ2-7, with D perhaps matching TRBD1 (6 bases). Germline V gene lookup returns CDR1 MNHEY and CDR2 SMNVEV (reference sequence). CDR3 length: 15 amino acids. As DNA, the CDR3 is TGTGCCACCAGTTCAGACAGGTCACGGTCCTACGAGCAGTACTTC. Protein product: CATSSDRSRSYEQYF.

This clonotype was observed many times. The genes are TRBV12-3 or TRBV12-4 and TRBJ2-5, with 13 nucleotides matching TRBD2. J gave up 1 base and V 6 bases, and 14 bases lay outside the gene matches. CDR3 length: 19 residues. CDR3 coding DNA: TGTGCCAGCAGCACTACAGGGACTAGCGGGGTCCTGTCCCAAGAGACCCAGTACTTC. Translating it yields CASSTTGTSGVLSQETQYF.

This clonotype was counted only a few times. The chain recombines TRBV5-1 with TRBJ2-5, with D perhaps TRBD1 (5 bases). Germline V lookup: CDR1 SGHRS, CDR2 YFSETQ. The CDR3 sequence is 15 residues long. V gave up 3 bases and J gave up 0 bases, with 12 bases separating them. CDR3 amino acids: CASSSSTAYQETQYF. CDR3 coding DNA: TGCGCCAGCAGCTCCTCGACAGCTTACCAAGAGACCCAGTACTTC.

The chain couples TRBV7-2 to TRBJ1-5; D gene unclear. The germline gives CDR1 SGHTA, CDR2 FQGNSA. This CDR3 has 14 amino acids. Trimming pared 5 bases from V and 5 bases from J, leaving 13 bases between. The CDR3 spells CASSPTPFDQPQHF. Written as DNA, the CDR3 is TGTGCCAGCAGCCCCACACCCTTCGATCAGCCCCAGCATTTT.

This clonotype was seen a few times. The gene calls are TRBV5-4 and TRBJ2-7; D may be TRBD1 or TRBD2 (5 bases each). Trimming pared 2 bases from V and 5 bases from J, leaving 17 bases between. Per the germline V gene, CDR1 is SGHNT and CDR2 is YYREEE (reference sequence). The CDR3 sequence is 15 residues long. Here the CDR3 reads CASSFGPPRDHEQYF. As DNA, the CDR3 is TGTGCCAGCAGCTTTGGGCCTCCCCGGGACCACGAGCAGTACTTC.

This clonotype was seen repeatedly, ten times or more. The chain is built from TRBV2 and TRBJ2-7; D not resolved. CDR3 size: 12 residues. Between the trimmed V and J ends, which lost 1 base and 7 bases, there was a span of 8 bases. Germline CDR1 is SNHLY and CDR2 is FYNNEI. The CDR3 region has the DNA TGTGCCAGCAGTGAAGACCGTAGGGAGCAGTACTTC. Amino acids: CASSEDRREQYF.

This clonotype occurred many times. The rearrangement uses TRBV6-1 and TRBJ2-7; unclear D gene. This CDR3 is 15 amino acids long. Trimming removed 4 bases at V and 2 bases at J, with 15 bases between. Germline values: CDR1 MNHNS, CDR2 SASEGT. CDR3 nucleotide sequence: TGTGCCAGCAGTGGCGACACCCGATATACCTACGAGCAGTACTTC. This codes for CASSGDTRYTYEQYF.

This clonotype was recorded at least ten times. The gene calls are TRBV10-3 and TRBJ2-5; D might be TRBD2 (6 bases). The CDR3 has 20 residues. Trimming shortened V by 2 bases and J by 3 bases, and 28 bases separated the two germline ends. CDR1 is ENHRY and CDR2 is SYGVKD in the germline V gene. The CDR3 sequence is CAISEPILTPSGGGEETQYF. CDR3 coding DNA: TGTGCCATCAGTGAGCCAATACTCACCCCCTCCGGGGGTGGGGAAGAGACCCAGTACTTC.

The sample holds a few counts of this clonotype. This chain joins TRBV5-1 and TRBJ2-7, with 9 bases that match TRBD1. Germline V gives CDR1 SGHRS, CDR2 YFSETQ. V lost 4 bases and J lost 4; bases outside the gene matches: 6. This CDR3 contains 14 residues. The CDR3 protein is CASSPDGQGYEQYF. Written as DNA, the CDR3 is TGCGCCAGCAGCCCAGACGGACAGGGGTACGAGCAGTACTTC.

In this sample, this clonotype turned up many times. V and J are TRBV28 and TRBJ2-7; a weak D match, TRBD1 (6 bases). Germline lookup yields CDR1 MDHEN and CDR2 SYDVKM. V was trimmed by 6 bases and J by 0 bases, leaving 15 bases between them. This CDR3 has 15 residues. CDR3 loop: CASSPTWTVSYEQYF. Here the CDR3 DNA reads TGTGCCAGCAGCCCTACCTGGACAGTCTCCTACGAGCAGTACTTC.

At least ten counts were recorded for this clonotype. One junction end disagrees with the germline gene, perhaps due to a read error. The rearrangement uses TRBV28 and TRBJ2-7, with D perhaps matching TRBD1 (7 bases). The CDR3 covers 14 residues. CDR1 is MDHEN and CDR2 is SYDVKM in the germline V gene. The CDR3 loop reads CATSIQGGSYEQYF. DNA of the CDR3: TGTGCCACCAGTATTCAGGGGGGCTCCTACGAGCAGTACTTC.

The V call is TRBV3-1, the J call TRBJ2-7; no reliable D call. The CDR3 runs to 11 residues. Germline V lookup: CDR1 LGHDT, CDR2 YNNKEL (reference sequence). V shed 0 bases and J shed 6 bases, with 3 bases lying between them. Here the CDR3 reads CASSQDGEQYF. The CDR3 nucleotides read TGTGCCAGCAGCCAAGATGGCGAGCAGTACTTC.

Comment on this clonotype: This may be a read error: a much more frequent sequence differs by one nucleotide. The gene calls are TRBV6-1 and TRBJ1-1; no clear D gene. CDR1 and CDR2 from the germline V gene are MNHNS and SASEGT. This CDR3 comprises 13 residues. CDR3 amino acids: CARSASGGAEAFF. DNA of the CDR3: TGTGCCCGCAGTGCGTCTGGAGGCGCTGAAGCTTTCTTT.

This clonotype showed up many times. This chain connects TRBV2 to TRBJ1-6; D is unclear. This CDR3 is built from 13 residues. V dropped 5 bases and J dropped 9 bases, with 11 bases sitting between them. Per germline, CDR1 SNHLY and CDR2 FYNNEI. The CDR3 sequence is CASSTMRASPLHF. DNA for the CDR3: TGTGCCAGCAGTACAATGAGAGCTTCACCCCTCCACTTT.

This clonotype occurred many times. The chain recombines TRBV28 with TRBJ2-2; 8 bases align to TRBD1. With 5 bases clipped from V and 6 bases from J, the junction kept 2 bases outside the gene matches. The CDR3 runs 13 residues. The germline V gene encodes CDR1 MDHEN and CDR2 SYDVKM. This CDR3 is CASSDRGSGELFF. Here the CDR3 DNA reads TGTGCCAGCAGTGACAGGGGATCCGGGGAGCTGTTTTTT.

The chain is built from TRBV19 and TRBJ1-1; tentative D call: TRBD1 (5 bases). CDR1 and CDR2 (germline): LNHDA, SQIVND (reference sequence). This CDR3 is built from 15 residues. V lost 2 bases and J 1 base, leaving 11 bases between the germline ends. CDR3 DNA sequence: TGTGCCAGTAGTATATTCCGGAGGGGGAACACTGAAGCTTTCTTT. Its translation is CASSIFRRGNTEAFF.

This clonotype was picked up a small number of times. The genes are TRBV19 and TRBJ2-7; D gene unclear. From germline, CDR1 is LNHDA and CDR2 SQIVND (reference sequence). There are 14 residues in the CDR3. Deletions cut 1 base from V and 3 bases from J, with 10 bases between. The CDR3 DNA follows: TGTGCCAGTAGTATAGCCGGAACACACTACGAGCAGTACTTC. Amino acid sequence: CASSIAGTHYEQYF.

This clonotype was observed many times. This chain joins TRBV2 and TRBJ1-2; D is unresolved. This CDR3 has 15 residues. CDR1 and CDR2 from the germline V gene are SNHLY and FYNNEI. The V end lost 3 bases, the J end lost 7 bases, and 18 bases lay between the germline ends. CDR3 protein: CASSEGREGFLGYTF. DNA of the CDR3: TGTGCCAGCAGTGAGGGAAGGGAAGGGTTCCTTGGCTACACCTTC.

This clonotype was seen at least ten times. J is TRBJ1-1 and V is TRBV6-2 or TRBV6-3; D not resolved. This CDR3 comprises 14 residues. The V and J ends lost 0 bases and 4 bases respectively, with 9 bases between them. Germline V CDR1 and CDR2: MNHEY, SVGEGT. The CDR3 nucleotides are TGTGCCAGCAGTTACTCAGGCGGCGGCACTGAAGCTTTCTTT. This gives the protein CASSYSGGGTEAFF.

A word on this clonotype: Germline and junction disagree at one end, which may indicate a read error. J is TRBJ2-1 and V is TRBV5-5; 15 bases are a match to TRBD2. The V gene's germline CDR1 is SGHKS and CDR2 YYEKEE (reference sequence). The CDR3 extends over 14 amino acids. The CDR3 loop reads CASTRGLAGGPWDF. In DNA, the CDR3 is TGTGCCAGCACCCGCGGACTAGCGGGAGGGCCTTGGGACTTC.

This clonotype was detected only a few times. CDR3 sequence: CASSGPSGGDSGNTIYF. The CDR3 DNA reads TGTGCCAGCAGCGGGCCCTCGGGGGGAGACTCTGGAAACACCATATATTTT. The V call is TRBV9, the J call TRBJ1-3; TRBD1 is a possible D gene (5 bases). With 3 bases removed from V and 0 bases from J, the gap between germline ends came to 16 bases. The CDR3 totals 17 residues. Germline CDR1 and CDR2: SGDLS and YYNGEE.

This chain joins TRBV9 and TRBJ1-3; D is ambiguous. The CDR3 is 15 amino acids. Per germline, CDR1 SGDLS and CDR2 YYNGEE. V shed 0 bases and J shed 4 bases, with 11 bases lying between them. This chain's CDR3 is CASSVVGGSGNTIYF. CDR3 DNA: TGTGCCAGCAGCGTAGTTGGAGGAAGCGGAAACACCATATATTTT.

The CDR3 reads CASSVGEGHSTYGYTF. Here the CDR3 DNA reads TGTGCCAGCAGCGTAGGGGAGGGACACTCGACATATGGCTACACCTTC. The V and J genes are TRBV9 and TRBJ1-2; D possibly corresponds to TRBD1 (6 bases). Germline values: CDR1 SGDLS, CDR2 YYNGEE. The germline V and J ends were trimmed by 0 bases and 5 bases, with 17 bases remaining between them. The CDR3 sequence is 16 residues long.

The chain employs TRBV11-3 and TRBJ1-2; tentative D call: TRBD1 (5 bases). The ends were cut back, 3 bases at V and 8 bases at J, with 16 bases in the middle. This CDR3 contains 14 residues. Germline CDR1 reads SGHNT; CDR2 reads YENEEA. This CDR3 reads CASSFRREGRGYTF. As DNA, the CDR3 is TGTGCCAGCAGCTTCCGCAGGGAGGGGCGAGGCTACACCTTC.